The next 26 T cell receptor beta chains were all read from a single sample in a study. TCRdb fed the 5' RACE reads into MiXCR, producing one record per CDR3 protein. This table has about 57,000 distinct CDR3 sequences, 25% to 30% appearing once. The sample consisted of tumor-infiltrating memory CD4+ T cells sorted from the breast tumor. This sample's subset: memory CD4+ T cells, CD4+CD45RO+CD25-. The receptors here all came from a female donor with breast cancer.

The rearrangement links TRBV6-6 to TRBJ1-6; the D is unclear. Germline CDR1 is MNHNY and CDR2 is SVGAGI (reference sequence). V lost 6 bases to trimming and J lost 7 bases, with 7 bases between them. The CDR3 consists of 12 residues. CDR3 loop: CASSLQNSPLHF. The CDR3 bases are TGTGCCAGCAGCCTACAGAATTCACCCCTCCACTTT.

This clonotype turned up a few times. This chain links TRBV9 with TRBJ1-1; 9 bases map to TRBD1. CDR3 size: 17 residues. The V segment lost 3 bases and the J segment 5 bases; nucleotides outside the gene matches: 14. CDR1 and CDR2 from the germline V gene are SGDLS and YYNGEE. CDR3 coding DNA: TGTGCCAGCAGCGCCTCCGGGACAGGGTGGCGGGGAACTGAAGCTTTCTTT. Translation gives CASSASGTGWRGTEAFF.

The genes are TRBV24-1 and TRBJ2-3, with D possibly being TRBD1 or TRBD2 (5 bases each). Trimming removed 12 bases from V and 2 bases from J, with 14 bases in between. This CDR3 contains 13 residues. CDR1 and CDR2 from the germline V gene are KGHDR and SFDVKD. CDR3 DNA: TGTGCCTCAGCCGGGACCTCCACAGATACGCAGTATTTT. This codes for CASAGTSTDTQYF.

The chain carries TRBV27 and TRBJ1-5, with D hard to call. Germline-derived CDR1 and CDR2 are MNHEY and SMNVEV (reference sequence). The CDR3 totals 11 residues. V lost 3 bases, J lost 6 bases, and 3 bases lay in between. The CDR3 DNA follows: TGTGCCAGCAGTTTCCCTCAGCCCCAGCATTTT. Translation gives CASSFPQPQHF.

This clonotype was found a few times. J is TRBJ1-2 and V is TRBV5-1, with no clear D. This CDR3 comprises 13 residues. From germline, CDR1 is SGHRS and CDR2 YFSETQ. V lost 4 bases to trimming and J lost 8 bases, with 15 bases between them. DNA of the CDR3: TGCGCCAGCAGCGTCGACACGGCCCGAGGCTACACCTTC. This gives the protein CASSVDTARGYTF.

This sequence joins TRBV7-2 and TRBJ1-2; 8 bases map to TRBD1. Germline loops: CDR1 SGHTA, CDR2 FQGNSA. The CDR3 extends over 15 amino acids. Trimming at V came to 1 base and at J to 2 bases, leaving 3 bases not matched to a gene. Written as DNA, the CDR3 is TGTGCCAGCAGCTTAGTCCCAGGGGGCAACTATGGCTACACCTTC. Amino acid sequence: CASSLVPGGNYGYTF.

This chain connects TRBV20-1 to TRBJ1-1; the D gene is possibly TRBD1 (5 bases). Germline V gene data show CDR1 as DFQATT and CDR2 as SNEGSKA (reference sequence). Trimming left V 3 bases short and J 3 bases short, with 8 bases between. There are 12 residues in the CDR3. The CDR3 coding sequence is TGCAGTGCTAGGACAGCAGACACTGAAGCTTTCTTT. Translating it yields CSARTADTEAFF.

V gene TRBV4-1 combines with J gene TRBJ2-6; no clear D. Germline CDR1 MGHRA, CDR2 YSYEKL. CDR3 length: 15 residues. V was cut by 1 base and J by 4 bases, with 8 bases left in between. CDR3 nucleotide sequence: TGCGCCAGCAGCCAAGGGGCGCCAGGGGCCAACGTCCTGACTTTC. Translated, it gives CASSQGAPGANVLTF.

This clonotype was counted ten times or more. The DNA for the CDR3 is TGTGCCAGCTTACTAAGCGGGAGCAACAATGAGCAGTTCTTC. It encodes CASLLSGSNNEQFF. The J gene is TRBJ2-1, the V gene TRBV7-9, with 8 bases fitting TRBD2. The V gene's germline CDR1 is SEHNR and CDR2 FQNEAQ (reference sequence). The CDR3 has 14 amino acids. Trimming cost V 8 bases and J 5 bases; bases outside gene matches: 8.

The chain couples TRBV4-2 to TRBJ1-4, with D tentatively TRBD1 (6 bases). Trimming left V 2 bases short and J 7 bases short, with 11 bases between. The CDR3 contains 14 residues. Germline values: CDR1 LGHNA, CDR2 YNFKEQ. The DNA for the CDR3 is TGTGCCAGCAGCCAAAGGGGGAACGCTGAAAAACTGTTTTTT. It is translated as CASSQRGNAEKLFF.

The CDR3 DNA reads as TGTGCCAGCAGTACAGGGGGCTCTGGAAACACCATATATTTT. Its translation: CASSTGGSGNTIYF. The genes are TRBV6-5 and TRBJ1-3; 8 nucleotides agree with TRBD1. This CDR3 has 14 amino acids. Per germline, CDR1 MNHEY and CDR2 SVGAGI. The trim removed 5 bases at V and 0 bases at J, leaving 0 bases unmatched.

The chain recombines TRBV27 with TRBJ1-1; 9 bases match TRBD1. Looked up from germline, CDR1 is MNHEY and CDR2 is SMNVEV (reference sequence). This CDR3 is built from 13 residues. The V gene end was trimmed by 6 bases and the J gene end by 11 bases; junction bases not matched to a gene: 10. CDR3 in DNA: TGTGCCAGCAGCCACACAGGGGGCGCAGGGGCTTTCTTT. As protein: CASSHTGGAGAFF.

As for this clonotype: A much bigger clone sits one base away, suggesting this may be a read error. As DNA, the CDR3 is TGTGCCAGCAGTTACTCGAATAGGGGGTACTATGGCTACACCTTC. Translating gives CASSYSNRGYYGYTF. The chain recombines TRBV6-5 with TRBJ1-2, with D possibly TRBD1 on 6 matching bases. The CDR3 consists of 15 residues. V gave up 0 bases and J gave up 3 bases, with 11 bases separating them. Germline V gene data show CDR1 as MNHEY and CDR2 as SVGAGI.

This clonotype was counted at least ten times. The chain employs TRBV7-9 and TRBJ1-1; no definite D call. Per the germline V gene, CDR1 is SEHNR and CDR2 is FQNEAQ (reference sequence). This CDR3 is built from 15 residues. Trimming shortened V by 5 bases and J by 3 bases, and 16 bases separated the two germline ends. The chain's CDR3 is CASSPNVPRDTEAFF. CDR3 coding DNA: TGTGCCAGCAGCCCGAACGTCCCAAGGGACACTGAAGCTTTCTTT.

This chain links TRBV7-6 with TRBJ2-2, with a weak D call TRBD1 (5 bases). The CDR3 extends over 13 amino acids. Between the trimmed V and J ends, which lost 2 bases and 7 bases, there was a span of 8 bases. From germline, CDR1 is SGHVS and CDR2 FNYEAQ. CDR3 sequence (DNA): TGTGCCAGCAGCTTACAAACAGGCGGGGAGCTGTTTTTT. Translating it yields CASSLQTGGELFF.

The chain couples TRBV7-9 to TRBJ2-2, with 8 bases matching TRBD2. Per germline, CDR1 SEHNR and CDR2 FQNEAQ (reference sequence). The V gene end was trimmed by 4 bases and the J gene end by 1 base; junction bases not matched to a gene: 5. This CDR3 spans 16 amino acids. CDR3 DNA: TGTGCCAGCAGCTATTCGCTAGCGGGGAACACCGGGGAGCTGTTTTTT. It yields the protein CASSYSLAGNTGELFF.

The CDR3 sequence is CASSFVTRGRGQPQHF. CDR3 nucleotides: TGTGCCAGCAGTTTCGTGACCAGGGGGCGAGGTCAGCCCCAGCATTTT. This chain links TRBV28 with TRBJ1-5, with TRBD1 identical over 8 bases. V lost 3 bases to trimming and J lost 6 bases; unmatched junction nucleotides: 10. Germline V CDR1 and CDR2: MDHEN, SYDVKM. The CDR3 has 16 amino acids.

Details on this clonotype: Germline and junction disagree at one end, which may indicate a read error. This chain connects TRBV11-2 to TRBJ2-5; 14 nucleotides align to TRBD2. CDR1 and CDR2 (germline): SGHAT, FQNNGV. The CDR3 has 17 residues. CDR3 DNA: TGTTCCAGCAGCTTAGGACTAGCGGGAGGAGTCATGGAGACCCAGTACTTC. It translates to CSSSLGLAGGVMETQYF.

In the case of this clonotype: The junction departs from germline at one end; a sequencing error may be responsible. This CDR3 is CASSPRTGYANIQYF. The DNA of the CDR3 is TGTGCTAGCAGCCCACGGACAGGGTACGCAAACATTCAGTACTTC. The chain uses TRBV7-7 and TRBJ2-4; 8 bases are a match to TRBD1. The CDR3 runs 15 residues. Per germline, CDR1 SSHAT and CDR2 FNYEAQ (reference sequence).

This clonotype was observed a few times. The J gene is TRBJ1-4, the V gene TRBV6-2 or TRBV6-3; no reliable D call. V lost 8 bases to trimming and J lost 2 bases, with 12 bases between them. The CDR3 spans 14 residues. The V gene's germline CDR1 is MNHEY and CDR2 SVGEGT. The CDR3 DNA follows: TGTGCCAGCCGGGCACCCTCTACTAATGAAAAACTGTTTTTT. Encoded protein: CASRAPSTNEKLFF.

This chain joins TRBV5-1 and TRBJ2-7; D is uncertain. Per the germline V gene, CDR1 is SGHRS and CDR2 is YFSETQ. The CDR3 extends over 15 amino acids. V was pared by 0 bases and J by 2 bases, with 12 bases between. The CDR3 DNA sequence: TGCGCCAGCAGCTTGGGGCTCGCAGGACCCTACGAGCAGTACTTC. Its translation: CASSLGLAGPYEQYF. Using reference TRBV5-1 and TRBJ2-7 for the parts outside the CDR3, the full variable domain is KAGVTQTPRYLIKTRGQQVTLSCSPISGHRSVSWYQQTPGQGLQFLFEYFSETQRNKGNFPGRFSGRQFSNSRSEMNVSTLELGDSALYLCASSLGLAGPYEQYFGPGTRLTVT.

This clonotype has more than one count but fewer than ten. This chain links TRBV3-1 with TRBJ2-3; 10 positions match TRBD2. Trimming cost V 2 bases and J 1 base; bases outside gene matches: 3. CDR1 is LGHDT, CDR2 YNNKEL, per germline (reference sequence). The CDR3 runs to 16 residues. The DNA for the CDR3 is TGTGCCAGCAGCCAAAGCGGGGGGGCCGGCACAGATACGCAGTATTTT. It translates to CASSQSGGAGTDTQYF.

This clonotype has a count of ten or more. This rearrangement joins TRBV29-1 to TRBJ2-5; unclear D gene. V was clipped by 6 bases and J by 2 bases, with 10 bases between them. Per the germline V gene, CDR1 is SQVTM and CDR2 is ANQGSEA. The CDR3 sequence is 12 residues long. The CDR3 sequence is CSVWLIQETQYF. The CDR3 DNA is TGCAGCGTGTGGCTAATTCAAGAGACCCAGTACTTC.

The chain links TRBV27 to TRBJ1-4, with 9 bases that match TRBD1. V was pared by 6 bases and J by 8 bases, with 10 bases of the junction left unmatched. This CDR3 has 15 amino acids. Germline values: CDR1 MNHEY, CDR2 SMNVEV (reference sequence). CDR3 in DNA: TGTGCCAGCAGGGACAGGGGATTTGGGGAAGAAAAACTGTTTTTT. It codes for CASRDRGFGEEKLFF.

The rearrangement links TRBV15 to TRBJ2-1; D unclear. The CDR3 loop spans 12 amino acids. Trimming took off 3 bases at V and 10 bases at J, with 10 bases between the two ends. Germline CDR1 reads LNHNV; CDR2 reads YYDKDF (reference sequence). CDR3 loop: CATSSASSEQFF. The CDR3 nucleotides read TGTGCCACCAGCAGTGCCTCCAGCGAGCAGTTCTTC.

In this sample, this clonotype turned up a few times. CDR3 amino acids: CASSSIQGGFTEAFF. CDR3 nucleotide sequence: TGTGCCAGCAGTTCTATACAGGGTGGTTTCACTGAAGCTTTCTTT. The chain has TRBV12-3 or TRBV12-4 and TRBJ1-1, with a possible D match to TRBD1 (6 bases). The CDR3 runs to 15 residues. The V and J ends lost 4 bases and 4 bases respectively, with 16 bases between them.